This T cell receptor beta chain was recorded in a study of shared clonotypes between healthy human individuals. Per the germline V gene, CDR1 is LNHDA and CDR2 is SQIVND (reference sequence). The CDR3 sequence is 14 residues long. Trimming cost V 3 bases and J 7 bases, with 13 bases left between them. The study's findings and limits: About 5% of naive CD4 clonotypes were shared across several donors. On the whole, naive subsets had larger estimated richness than memory subsets had.

Notes on this clone: Its matching antigen is unknown.

Profiled with immunoSEQ multiplex PCR; TCRdb holds only in-frame clones, not every one. The sample carries some 650,000 clones, around 97% recorded once. The source of this sequence is a woman in her 30s in good health. V usage is TRBV19 and J usage is TRBJ2-1; possible D gene TRBD2, 5 bases. Material for sequencing was naive CD4+ T cells sorted from blood. Subset indicated: CD45RA+ positively selected. This CDR3 is CASSISYPGNEQFF. The CDR3 DNA is TGTGCCAGTAGTATTTCCTATCCGGGGAATGAGCAGTTCTTC.